These 21 T cell receptor beta chains originate from one sample sequenced in a study of blood T cell repertoires in COVID-19. Measured with immunoSEQ multiplex PCR; TCRdb has only the in-frame clones, and not every one. The sample carries under 250,000 clones, 86% recorded once. Sequenced: peripheral blood. The receptor set was obtained from a woman aged 60-70 years who had recovered from COVID-19.

The chain employs TRBV5-1 and TRBJ2-3; 8 bases line up with TRBD2. J was trimmed by 0 bases and V by 0 bases; bases with no gene match: 3. CDR3 size: 16 residues. Germline V gene lookup returns CDR1 SGHRS and CDR2 YFSETQ. For the CDR3, the DNA is TGCGCCAGCAGCTTGGAGCGGGGGACCAGCACAGATACGCAGTATTTT. Its translation is CASSLERGTSTDTQYF.

For this clone: The same CDR3 arises from other DNA sequences in this sample as well. The chain carries TRBV6-5 and TRBJ2-5, with 14 nucleotides matching TRBD2. Germline V gene lookup returns CDR1 MNHEY and CDR2 SVGAGI. The CDR3 has 14 amino acids. Germline trimming cut 5 bases from V and 5 bases from J; bases unmatched to any gene: 1. The CDR3 spells CASSRLAGGETQYF. The CDR3 nucleotides are TGTGCCAGCAGTCGACTAGCGGGGGGGGAGACCCAGTACTTC.

The chain joins TRBV18 to TRBJ1-2, with D possibly being TRBD1 (6 bases). Germline V lookup: CDR1 KGHSH, CDR2 LQKENI. Trimming left V 3 bases short and J 5 bases short, with 13 bases between. The CDR3 has 14 amino acids. The CDR3 loop reads CASSPSPGDYGYTF. Here the CDR3 DNA reads TGTGCCAGCTCACCTAGCCCAGGGGATTATGGCTACACCTTC.

The chain combines TRBV4-2 with TRBJ1-5, with TRBD1 matching 7 bases. Germline CDR1 LGHNA, CDR2 YNFKEQ. V trimming: 3 bases; J trimming: 4 bases; junction bases outside the gene matches: 3. The CDR3 is 14 amino acids. The CDR3: CASSQGQSNQPQHF. The CDR3 bases are TGTGCCAGCAGCCAGGGACAGAGTAATCAGCCCCAGCATTTT.

The chain employs TRBV12-3 or TRBV12-4 and TRBJ2-1, with D hard to call. CDR3 size: 10 residues. V lost 3 bases and J lost 13, with 7 bases in between. This CDR3 is CASSFSLQFF. Here the CDR3 DNA reads TGTGCCAGCAGTTTTTCCCTCCAGTTCTTC.

This chain connects TRBV28 to TRBJ2-5, with unresolved D. From germline, CDR1 is MDHEN and CDR2 SYDVKM. The CDR3 consists of 13 residues. The V gene lost 6 bases and the J gene lost 5 bases, with 13 bases spanning the gap. CDR3 in amino acids: CASSPPATETQYF. CDR3 nucleotides: TGTGCCAGCAGCCCCCCCGCTACGGAGACCCAGTACTTC.

The chain has TRBV7-9 and TRBJ1-2; D is possibly TRBD1 (5 bases). Trimming took off 5 bases at V and 0 bases at J, with 16 bases between the two ends. The CDR3 totals 16 residues. The germline gives CDR1 SEHNR, CDR2 FQNEAQ (reference sequence). The CDR3 DNA sequence: TGTGCCAGCAGCCCCCCATCCGGGGGAGCTAACTATGGCTACACCTTC. It specifies CASSPPSGGANYGYTF.

A note on this clone: Different DNA sequences within this sample yield the same CDR3. V is TRBV18 and J is TRBJ1-5; D remains unclear. Germline lookup yields CDR1 KGHSH and CDR2 LQKENI. V was trimmed by 3 bases and J by 0 bases, leaving 6 bases between them. There are 14 residues in the CDR3. The CDR3 DNA is TGTGCCAGCTCACCGAGTTATAGCAATCAGCCCCAGCATTTT. This translates into CASSPSYSNQPQHF.

This sequence joins TRBV7-9 and TRBJ1-3; 8 positions match TRBD1. The CDR3 is made up of 16 amino acids. Looked up from germline, CDR1 is SEHNR and CDR2 is FQNEAQ (reference sequence). V was clipped by 4 bases and J by 8 bases; unmatched bases: 13. CDR3 loop: CASSSGTGLFRDTIYF. In DNA, the CDR3 is TGTGCCAGCAGCTCCGGGACAGGTCTATTTCGGGACACCATATATTTT.

V and J are TRBV11-3 and TRBJ2-7; 8 bases are a match to TRBD1. CDR1 and CDR2 (germline): SGHNT, YENEEA. V dropped 5 bases and J dropped 6; count of bases not matched to a gene: 12. The CDR3 runs to 15 residues. The CDR3 DNA reads as TGTGCCAGCAGCGACCGATTGGACAGGGCTGGCGAGCAGTACTTC. It translates to CASSDRLDRAGEQYF.

The chain links TRBV3-1 (or the pseudogene TRBV3-2) to TRBJ1-4; TRBD1 agrees at 7 bases. There are 17 residues in the CDR3. J lost 5 bases, V lost 1 base, and 10 bases had no gene match. Germline-derived CDR1 and CDR2 are LGHDT and YNNKEL (reference sequence). The CDR3 reads CASSQGRGDSWNEKLFF. CDR3 DNA: TGTGCCAGCAGCCAAGGCAGGGGGGACTCATGGAATGAAAAACTGTTTTTT.

The rearrangement joins TRBV2 to TRBJ1-5, with D possibly being TRBD1 (5 bases). V lost 5 bases and J 2 bases, leaving 13 bases between the germline ends. The CDR3 loop spans 15 amino acids. CDR1 is SNHLY, CDR2 FYNNEI, per germline. The chain's CDR3 is CASSKWGGGNQPQHF. The CDR3 bases are TGTGCCAGCAGTAAATGGGGCGGCGGCAATCAGCCCCAGCATTTT.

This chain links TRBV28 with TRBJ1-1; a possible D gene is TRBD1 (6 bases). In germline, CDR1 is MDHEN, CDR2 SYDVKM. The CDR3 loop spans 14 amino acids. V shed 4 bases and J shed 9 bases, with 18 bases lying between them. CDR3 loop: CASSSGQRGVKAFF. CDR3 coding DNA: TGTGCCAGCAGTTCCGGACAGAGGGGCGTTAAAGCTTTCTTT.

About this clone itself: This CDR3 is also generated by other DNA sequences in the sample. J is TRBJ1-5 and V is TRBV5-1, with 7 bases lining up with TRBD1. The CDR3 is 15 amino acids. After removal of 0 bases from V and 2 bases from J, the junction contained 2 bases not matched to a gene. Germline V lookup: CDR1 SGHRS, CDR2 YFSETQ. The CDR3 DNA follows: TGCGCCAGCAGCTTGGGACAGGGAGGCAATCAGCCCCAGCATTTT. Its translation is CASSLGQGGNQPQHF.

This chain's CDR3 is CASSLSLAGSWQYF. The DNA for the CDR3 is TGTGCCAGCAGCTTATCACTAGCGGGGAGCTGGCAGTATTTT. The chain combines TRBV11-2 with TRBJ2-3, with 10 bases matching TRBD2. CDR3 size: 14 residues. The germline V gene has CDR1 SGHAT and CDR2 FQNNGV. The junction had 7 bases not matched to a gene; V was cut back by 2 bases and J by 11 bases.

V is TRBV5-1 and J is TRBJ2-2, with 10 bases identical to TRBD1. Germline CDR1 is SGHRS and CDR2 is YFSETQ. V gave up 7 bases and J gave up 5 bases; unmatched junction bases: 11. The CDR3 is 16 residues long. For the CDR3, the DNA is TGCGCCAGCCACCCCAGTGGACAGGGGGGAACCGGGGAGCTGTTTTTT. Translated: CASHPSGQGGTGELFF.

CDR3 sequence (DNA): TGCAGTGCTAGTGCAGCTAACAGGGGTAGCAATCAGCCCCAGCATTTT. Encoded protein: CSASAANRGSNQPQHF. The J gene is TRBJ1-5, the V gene TRBV20-1; 7 bases agree with TRBD1. Germline CDR1 DFQATT, CDR2 SNEGSKA (reference sequence). This CDR3 is 16 amino acids long. V gave up 3 bases and J gave up 0 bases; unmatched junction bases: 8.

The chain uses TRBV4-2 and TRBJ2-5, with 13 nucleotides matching TRBD2. Unmatched junction bases numbered 6, after V lost 1 base and J lost 7 bases. The length of the CDR3 is 16 residues. CDR1 and CDR2 from the germline V gene are LGHNA and YNFKEQ. The CDR3 nucleotides are TGTGCCAGCAGCCAAGTTGGACTAGCGGGGGCGGTGACCCAGTACTTC. As protein: CASSQVGLAGAVTQYF.

The chain carries TRBV3-1 (or the pseudogene TRBV3-2) and TRBJ2-1; a possible D gene is TRBD2 (6 bases). V was shortened by 5 bases and J by 10 bases, with 12 bases between the two germline ends. This CDR3 is 12 amino acids long. Germline loops: CDR1 LGHDT, CDR2 YNNKEL (reference sequence). The CDR3 DNA reads as TGTGCCAGCAGCTTCAAGGAGGGAGAGCAGTTCTTC. Its translation is CASSFKEGEQFF.

The gene calls are TRBV7-9 and TRBJ1-4; 7 positions match TRBD1. V shed 4 bases, J shed 5 bases, and the junction held 7 bases outside the gene matches. In germline, CDR1 is SEHNR, CDR2 FQNEAQ (reference sequence). The length of the CDR3 is 15 residues. CDR3 region: CASSYRQGLNEKLFF. CDR3 coding DNA: TGTGCCAGCAGCTATAGACAGGGTCTAAATGAAAAACTGTTTTTT.

The chain couples TRBV3-1 (or the pseudogene TRBV3-2) to TRBJ1-6; maybe TRBD1 (6 bases). The length of the CDR3 is 14 residues. The germline V gene has CDR1 LGHDT and CDR2 YNNKEL (reference sequence). The V and J ends lost 4 bases and 4 bases respectively, with 8 bases between them. CDR3 residues: CASSRTDYNSPLHF. For the CDR3, the DNA is TGTGCCAGCAGCCGGACAGATTATAATTCACCCCTCCACTTT.